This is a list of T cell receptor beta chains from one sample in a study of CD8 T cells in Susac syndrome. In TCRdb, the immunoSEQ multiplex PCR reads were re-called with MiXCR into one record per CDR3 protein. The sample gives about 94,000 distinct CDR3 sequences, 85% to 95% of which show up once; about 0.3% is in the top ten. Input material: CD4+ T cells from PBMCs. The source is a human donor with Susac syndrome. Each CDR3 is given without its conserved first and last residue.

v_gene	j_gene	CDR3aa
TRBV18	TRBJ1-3	ASSREGTASGNTIY
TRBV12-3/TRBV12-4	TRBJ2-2	ASSLSRRTGELF
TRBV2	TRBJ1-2	ASAIQAPYGYT
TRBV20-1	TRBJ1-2	SDSGAYGYT
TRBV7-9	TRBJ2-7	ASSLEDREHEQY
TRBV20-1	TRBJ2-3	SASIAGRIDTQY
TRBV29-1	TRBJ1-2	SVRGQGRGGYT
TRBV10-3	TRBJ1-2	AITAGTGAHGYT
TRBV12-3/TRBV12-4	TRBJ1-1	ASRPARTEAF
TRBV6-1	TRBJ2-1	ASSEALGGAEQF
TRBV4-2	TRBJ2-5	ASSHGTSGEAQY
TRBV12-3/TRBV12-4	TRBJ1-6	ASSLRGAYNSPLH
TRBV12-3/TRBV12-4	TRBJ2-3	ASTRQFTDTQY
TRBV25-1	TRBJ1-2	ASSQWDRASEGYT
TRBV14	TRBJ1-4	ASSQQGNNEKLF
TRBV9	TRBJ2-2	ASSDTGFSTGELF
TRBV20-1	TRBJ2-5	SAPIAVEETQY
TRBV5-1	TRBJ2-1	ASSPAQGAVGNEQF
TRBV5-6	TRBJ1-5	ASSSGTGGNQPQH
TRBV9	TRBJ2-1	ASSSRTDYNEQF
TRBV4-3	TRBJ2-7	ASSQERRPGDEQY
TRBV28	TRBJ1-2	ASSRGALGYT
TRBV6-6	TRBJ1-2	ASSYAGQSTGYT
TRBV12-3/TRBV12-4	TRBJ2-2	ASSWVLRFGELF
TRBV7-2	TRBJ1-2	ASSLAQGQNYGYT
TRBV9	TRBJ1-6	ASSVRTDSPLH
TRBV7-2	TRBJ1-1	ASSLTYTGNTEAF
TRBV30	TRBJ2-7	AWSVSSYEQY
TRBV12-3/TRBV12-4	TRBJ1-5	ASTLGTGLHQPQH
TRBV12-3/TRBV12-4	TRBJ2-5	ASRETGGVETQY
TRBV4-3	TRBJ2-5	ASSQADWETQY
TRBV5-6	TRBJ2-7	ASSLTGAYEQY
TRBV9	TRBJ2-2	ASSVGSGGAGTGELF
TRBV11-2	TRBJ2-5	ASSQLTEQETQY
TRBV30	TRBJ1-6	AGNDRGSSPLH
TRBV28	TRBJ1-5	ASNRSNQPQH
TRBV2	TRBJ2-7	ASTARGPAYEQY
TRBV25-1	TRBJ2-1	ASSEMLTYNEQF
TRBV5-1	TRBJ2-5	ASSNRGTQETQY
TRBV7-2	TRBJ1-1	ASSSVQGAEAF
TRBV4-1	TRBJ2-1	ASSQVQGYNEQF
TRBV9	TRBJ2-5	ASSFGLAGETQY
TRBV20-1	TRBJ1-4	SAHPTGADEKLF
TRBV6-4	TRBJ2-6	ASSPFGRSSGANVLT
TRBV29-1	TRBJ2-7	SVEVGQGVSYEQY
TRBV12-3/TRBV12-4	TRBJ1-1	ASSWTGKNTEAF
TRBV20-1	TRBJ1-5	SARDPDPLTGYSNQPQH
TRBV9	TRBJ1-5	ASSAGDRGRPQH
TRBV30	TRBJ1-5	AWSVGARQPQH
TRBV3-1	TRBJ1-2	ASSQYRDGYT
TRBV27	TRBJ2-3	ASSLGATQY
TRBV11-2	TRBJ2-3	ASSLGQGWSTDTQY